This T cell receptor beta chain originates from a study of CD8 T cells in ankylosing spondylitis. The authors made TCR beta libraries by quantitative 5'-RACE with molecular barcodes. MiXCR, run by TCRdb on the 5' RACE reads, gives a single entry per CDR3 protein. Here the sample spans around 770,000 distinct CDR3 sequences, roughly 19% being singletons. This clonotype turned up a few times. Its cognate antigen is unknown. One end of the junction is discordant with germline, which a read error may explain. Study results and caveats: Blood of patients with ankylosing spondylitis appeared to be characterized by a TCR beta motif of fewer than 10 highly homologous variants. Certain motif variants had earlier been reported in reactive arthritis synovial fluid and blood. Disease-linked clones were reportedly significantly enriched in matched ankylosing spondylitis synovial fluid. Clones linked with disease were CD8+ and fairly uncommon in the peripheral blood.

This receptor was identified in a male donor with ankylosing spondylitis. Sequenced: blood, either unsorted or a sorted T cell fraction (not recorded which).

For the CDR3, the DNA is TGCGCCAGCAGCTATAGCGGGGGCGACACCGGGGAGCTGTTTTTT. Encoded protein: CASSYSGGDTGELFF. The gene calls are TRBV6-2 or TRBV6-3 and TRBJ2-2; 9 positions match TRBD2. The CDR3 is made up of 15 amino acids. Germline-derived CDR1 and CDR2 are MNHEY and SVGEGT.